This T cell receptor (beta chain) emerged from a study of tumor-infiltrating lymphocytes in localized non-small cell lung cancer. Overall study: The cohort mixed smokers and never-smokers, several histologies, and some post-neoadjuvant-chemotherapy samples. Tumor tissue and non-adjacent uninvolved lung came from each patient. Points from the study as a whole: TCRbeta sequencing showed higher T cell infiltration in tumors than uninvolved lung. No T-cell fraction difference was seen between IM1 and IM2 tumors.

J gave up 5 bases and V 5 bases, and 5 bases lay outside the gene matches. CDR1 is SEHNR and CDR2 is FQNEAQ in the germline V gene (reference sequence). The CDR3 is made up of 13 amino acids. A remark on this clone: Its matching antigen is unknown.

Using immunoSEQ multiplex PCR, the repertoire was profiled, and TCRdb retains in-frame clones only, with some absent. Among about 8,900 clones listed, around 68% were seen once. The sample taken for sequencing was uninvolved lung tissue not adjacent to the tumor. The rearrangement joins TRBV7-9 to TRBJ2-7; 8 bases line up with TRBD1. The receptor comes from a human donor with non-small cell lung cancer. DNA of the CDR3: TGTGCCAGCAGCCCGACGACAGGGGACGAGCAGTACTTC. It codes for CASSPTTGDEQYF.